Following are 5 T cell receptor beta chains from one sample sequenced in a study of shared T cell receptors in the human thymus. Repertoires were generated with immunoSEQ multiplex PCR, while TCRdb's copy carries only in-frame clones and drops some. The table has under 700,000 clones, around three quarters seen once. This same sample was also taken into another study, of human thymus T cells.

Sequencing used thymocytes. These TCRs come from a boy under two years old with a congenital heart defect.

V usage is TRBV4-2 and J usage is TRBJ2-1; 8 positions match TRBD1. V dropped 3 bases and J dropped 7; count of bases not matched to a gene: 14. Germline V gives CDR1 LGHNA, CDR2 YNFKEQ. The CDR3 has 17 residues. As DNA, the CDR3 is TGTGCCAGCAGCCACCTCTTAGGACAGGGTGGAAGGAATGAGCAGTTCTTC. Amino acid sequence: CASSHLLGQGGRNEQFF.

The chain has TRBV27 and TRBJ1-2; D possibly corresponds to TRBD1 (5 bases). CDR1 is MNHEY, CDR2 SMNVEV, per germline (reference sequence). Trimming removed 1 base from V and 0 bases from J, with 18 bases in between. This CDR3 is 18 amino acids long. CDR3 protein: CASSLWGQGIQANYGYTF. CDR3 coding DNA: TGTGCCAGCAGTTTATGGGGCCAGGGTATCCAAGCTAACTATGGCTACACCTTC.

The V call is TRBV11-2, the J call TRBJ2-1; 14 bases align to TRBD2. Germline assignment: CDR1 SGHAT and CDR2 FQNNGV. Trimming removed 2 bases from V and 8 bases from J; junction bases left unmatched: 8. This CDR3 has 17 amino acids. CDR3 sequence: CASSLTRLAGGPDEQFF. In DNA form, the CDR3 reads TGTGCCAGCAGCTTAACCCGACTAGCGGGAGGGCCGGATGAGCAGTTCTTC.

The V call is TRBV11-2, the J call TRBJ2-7; 13 positions match TRBD2. CDR3 length equals 17 residues. Germline lookup yields CDR1 SGHAT and CDR2 FQNNGV. The J segment lost 3 bases and the V segment lost 5 bases, leaving 10 bases of the junction unmatched. As DNA, the CDR3 is TGTGCCAGCAGCGACCTCTACGGGACTAGCGGGGTCTACGAGCAGTACTTC. It yields the protein CASSDLYGTSGVYEQYF.

The chain has TRBV9 and TRBJ1-2; D not certain. Trimming took off 0 bases at V and 6 bases at J, with 9 bases between the two ends. Per the germline V gene, CDR1 is SGDLS and CDR2 is YYNGEE. CDR3 length: 13 amino acids. As DNA, the CDR3 is TGTGCCAGCAGCGTAGGCGGGGATGATGGCTACACCTTC. This encodes CASSVGGDDGYTF. Drawing the rest from reference TRBV9 and TRBJ1-2, the complete variable domain is DSGVTQTPKHLITATGQRVTLRCSPRSGDLSVYWYQQSLDQGLQFLIQYYNGEERAKGNILERFSAQQFPDLHSELNLSSLELGDSALYFCASSVGGDDGYTFGSGTRLTVV.